This entry lists 2 T cell receptor beta chains sequenced from one sample in a study of a mutant IDH1 vaccine in newly diagnosed glioma. Time point indicated: week 35, safety follow-up. In the vaccine, a single dose held 300 ug of the mutant IDH1 20-mer peptide, along with topical imiquimod. Some clones are missing from TCRdb's copy, which holds only in-frame ones; the method was immunoSEQ multiplex PCR. Found here are roughly 40,000 clones, approximately 83% of them singletons; the top ten hold 4% to 5.5%. Their antigens are not known. This sample comprised PBMCs, obtained from a glioma patient whose treatment included an IDH1 peptide vaccine. The receptors were sampled from a woman between 45 and 65 years old with glioma.

This clone was seen only once. V and J are TRBV5-1 and TRBJ2-2; 8 positions agree with TRBD2. V lost 0 bases, J lost 2 bases, and 6 bases stayed unmatched. Germline V gene lookup returns CDR1 SGHRS and CDR2 YFSETQ. The CDR3 length is 17 residues. CDR3 coding DNA: TGCGCCAGCAGCTTGGGCCCCGGGGGGGGCAACACCGGGGAGCTGTTTTTT. This translates into CASSLGPGGGNTGELFF.

This clone has only one observation. V usage is TRBV5-8 and J usage is TRBJ2-3; D tentatively fits TRBD1 or TRBD2 (5 bases each). V was cut by 3 bases and J by 0 bases, with 11 bases left in between. CDR3 length equals 15 residues. Looked up from germline, CDR1 is SGHTS and CDR2 is YDEGEE. DNA of the CDR3: TGTGCCAGCAGCTGGGGCCGGACTAGCACAGATACGCAGTATTTT. Translated: CASSWGRTSTDTQYF. Supplemented by reference TRBV5-8 and TRBJ2-3, the full variable domain reads EAGVTQSPTHLIKTRGQQATLRCSPISGHTSVYWYQQALGLGLQFLLWYDEGEERNRGNFPPRFSGRQFPNYSSELNVNALELEDSALYLCASSWGRTSTDTQYFGPGTRLTVL.